This T cell receptor beta chain is from a study of CD8 T cells in Susac syndrome. The V end was cut by 5 bases, the J end by 2 bases, with 7 bases between. The length of the CDR3 is 12 residues. Germline values: CDR1 SEHNR, CDR2 FQNEAQ (reference sequence). The authors reverse transcribed roughly 0.5 to 1 ug RNA with random hexamers. One entry per CDR3 protein, called by TCRdb with MiXCR from the immunoSEQ multiplex PCR reads. The repertoire holds over 130,000 distinct CDR3 sequences, with roughly 95% as singletons. Material for sequencing was CD4+ T cells from PBMCs. This TCR came from a human donor with multiple sclerosis. The chain employs TRBV7-9 and TRBJ2-7, with D uncertain. CDR3 nucleotide sequence: TGTGCCAGCAGCCAGGCGGCCTACGAGCAGTACTTC. Amino acids: CASSQAAYEQYF.